These 9 T cell receptor beta chains came from one sample sequenced in a study of blood T cell repertoires in COVID-19. Sequencing used immunoSEQ multiplex PCR; TCRdb keeps in-frame clones, though not all of them. The profile shows roughly 120,000 clones, 90% of them singletons. Sequencing used peripheral blood. The receptors come from a human donor in a cohort sampled during active COVID-19.

The rearrangement joins TRBV9 to TRBJ2-2, with 9 nucleotides matching TRBD1. CDR3 length: 15 amino acids. Germline V gene sequence: CDR1 SGDLS, CDR2 YYNGEE. With 0 bases clipped from V and 5 bases from J, the junction kept 2 bases outside the gene matches. The CDR3 is CASSVEQGATGELFF. The CDR3 bases are TGTGCCAGCAGCGTAGAACAGGGGGCTACCGGGGAGCTGTTTTTT.

This clone was picked up a small number of times. CDR3 bases: TGTGCCAGCAGCGTAGCGGACACCGGGGAGCTGTTTTTT. Translating gives CASSVADTGELFF. V and J are TRBV9 and TRBJ2-2, with unresolved D. The CDR3 has 13 amino acids. Trimming cost V 0 bases and J 3 bases, with 3 bases left between them. The germline CDR1 and CDR2 sequences are SGDLS and YYNGEE. The full variable domain, completed using reference TRBV9 and TRBJ2-2, is DSGVTQTPKHLITATGQRVTLRCSPRSGDLSVYWYQQSLDQGLQFLIQYYNGEERAKGNILERFSAQQFPDLHSELNLSSLELGDSALYFCASSVADTGELFFGEGSRLTVL.

This clone has ten or more counts. This sequence joins TRBV3-1 (or the pseudogene TRBV3-2) and TRBJ1-2; 7 positions agree with TRBD1. The CDR3 covers 15 residues. V dropped 0 bases and J dropped 8; count of bases not matched to a gene: 9. CDR1 is LGHDT, CDR2 YNNKEL, per germline (reference sequence). In DNA form, the CDR3 reads TGTGCCAGCAGCCAAGATCCACAGGGGCTGGGAGGCTACACCTTC. Amino acids: CASSQDPQGLGGYTF.

The chain recombines TRBV2 with TRBJ1-3, with 7 positions matching TRBD1. Germline CDR1 is SNHLY and CDR2 is FYNNEI. CDR3 length: 15 residues. J gave up 0 bases and V 6 bases, and 5 bases lay outside the gene matches. DNA for the CDR3: TGTGCCAGCAGCGGGGGACAGATCTCTGGAAACACCATATATTTT. Encoded protein: CASSGGQISGNTIYF.

J is TRBJ2-1 and V is TRBV9; TRBD2 matches 11 bases. V lost 4 bases to trimming and J lost 8 bases; unmatched junction nucleotides: 17. Germline-derived CDR1 and CDR2 are SGDLS and YYNGEE. The CDR3 length is 18 residues. The CDR3 DNA reads TGTGCCAGCAGCCCACGCAGATGGCTAGCGGGAGGTACGGATGAGCAGTTCTTC. Encoded protein: CASSPRRWLAGGTDEQFF.

The chain joins TRBV2 to TRBJ2-3, with 7 bases matching TRBD1. CDR3 length equals 14 residues. Trimming removed 6 bases from V and 3 bases from J; junction bases left unmatched: 6. Germline assignment: CDR1 SNHLY and CDR2 FYNNEI. CDR3 amino acids: CASSSQGVTDTQYF. The CDR3 DNA follows: TGTGCCAGCAGCTCTCAGGGGGTAACAGATACGCAGTATTTT.

J is TRBJ2-7 and V is TRBV18; 8 nucleotides line up with TRBD2. Trimming at V came to 6 bases and at J to 2 bases, leaving 9 bases not matched to a gene. There are 15 residues in the CDR3. Germline V gene sequence: CDR1 KGHSH, CDR2 LQKENI. The CDR3 here is CASSRGAGGTYEQYF. DNA of the CDR3: TGTGCCAGCTCCCGGGGTGCGGGGGGAACCTACGAGCAGTACTTC.

The chain links TRBV7-8 to TRBJ1-4, with TRBD1 identical over 10 bases. The CDR3 consists of 14 residues. The germline V gene has CDR1 SGHVS and CDR2 FQNEAQ. J lost 7 bases, V lost 4 bases, and 3 bases had no gene match. The CDR3 coding sequence is TGTGCCAGCAGCTCCGGGACAGGGGCTGAAAAACTGTTTTTT. This translates into CASSSGTGAEKLFF.

The CDR3 here is CASSQVLTEAFF. The CDR3 coding sequence is TGTGCCAGCAGCCAAGTACTCACTGAAGCTTTCTTT. The chain combines TRBV3-1 (or the pseudogene TRBV3-2) with TRBJ1-1; D uncertain. V dropped 1 base and J dropped 4 bases, with 4 bases sitting between them. CDR1 is LGHDT, CDR2 YNNKEL, per germline (reference sequence). This CDR3 has 12 residues.